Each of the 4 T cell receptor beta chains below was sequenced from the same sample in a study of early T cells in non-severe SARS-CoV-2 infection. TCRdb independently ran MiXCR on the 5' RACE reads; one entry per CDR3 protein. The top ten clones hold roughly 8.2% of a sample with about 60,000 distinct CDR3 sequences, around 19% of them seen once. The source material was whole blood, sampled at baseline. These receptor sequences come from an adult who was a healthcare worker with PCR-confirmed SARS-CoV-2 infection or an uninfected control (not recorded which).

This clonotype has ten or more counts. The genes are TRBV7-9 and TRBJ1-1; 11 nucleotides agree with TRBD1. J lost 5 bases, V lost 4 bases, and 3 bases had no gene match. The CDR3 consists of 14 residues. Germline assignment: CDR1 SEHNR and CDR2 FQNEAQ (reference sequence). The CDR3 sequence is CASSWGTGGTEAFF. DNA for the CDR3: TGTGCCAGCAGCTGGGGGACAGGGGGTACTGAAGCTTTCTTT.

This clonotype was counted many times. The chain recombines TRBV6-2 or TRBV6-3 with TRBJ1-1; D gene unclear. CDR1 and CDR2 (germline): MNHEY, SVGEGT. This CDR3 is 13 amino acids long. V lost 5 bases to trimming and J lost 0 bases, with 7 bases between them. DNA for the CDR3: TGTGCCAGCAGTGCTGGGATGAACACTGAAGCTTTCTTT. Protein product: CASSAGMNTEAFF.

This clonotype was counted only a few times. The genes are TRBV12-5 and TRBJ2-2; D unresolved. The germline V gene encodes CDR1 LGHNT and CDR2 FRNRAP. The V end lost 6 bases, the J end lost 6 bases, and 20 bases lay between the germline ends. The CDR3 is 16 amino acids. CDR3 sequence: CASGPVTATLSGELFF. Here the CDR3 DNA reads TGTGCTAGTGGGCCCGTCACGGCCACCCTTTCCGGGGAGCTGTTTTTT.

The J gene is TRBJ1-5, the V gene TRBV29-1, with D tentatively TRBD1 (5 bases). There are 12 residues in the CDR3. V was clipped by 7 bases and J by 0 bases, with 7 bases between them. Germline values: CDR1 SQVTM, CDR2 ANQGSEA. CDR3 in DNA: TGCAGCGCAGGGTTTAGCAATCAGCCCCAGCATTTT. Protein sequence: CSAGFSNQPQHF.